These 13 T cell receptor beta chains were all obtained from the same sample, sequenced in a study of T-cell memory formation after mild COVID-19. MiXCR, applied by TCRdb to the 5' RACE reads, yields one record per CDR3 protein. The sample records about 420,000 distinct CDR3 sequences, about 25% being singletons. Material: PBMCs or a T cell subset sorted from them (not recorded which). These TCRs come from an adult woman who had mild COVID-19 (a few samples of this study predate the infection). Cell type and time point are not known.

In DNA form, the CDR3 reads TGTGCCAGCAGTTCTCATCCGGGACAGGGGCTGAGGACTGAAGCTTTCTTT. Its translation is CASSSHPGQGLRTEAFF. The rearrangement links TRBV27 to TRBJ1-1, with TRBD1 matching 10 bases. V gave up 4 bases and J gave up 5 bases; unmatched junction bases: 13. Germline V gene sequence: CDR1 MNHEY, CDR2 SMNVEV (reference sequence). The CDR3 is 17 amino acids.

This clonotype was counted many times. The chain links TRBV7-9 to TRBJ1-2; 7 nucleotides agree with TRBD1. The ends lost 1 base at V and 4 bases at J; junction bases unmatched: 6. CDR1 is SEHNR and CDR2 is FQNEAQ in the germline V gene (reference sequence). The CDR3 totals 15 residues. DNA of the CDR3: TGTGCCAGCAGCTTAGTCGGGACAGACCGCTATGGCTACACCTTC. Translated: CASSLVGTDRYGYTF.

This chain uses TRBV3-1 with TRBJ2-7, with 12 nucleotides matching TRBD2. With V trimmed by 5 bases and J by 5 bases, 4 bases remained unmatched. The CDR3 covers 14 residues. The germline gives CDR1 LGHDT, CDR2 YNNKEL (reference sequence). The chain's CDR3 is CASSGTSGSDEQYF. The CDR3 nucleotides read TGTGCCAGCAGCGGGACTAGCGGGTCCGACGAGCAGTACTTC.

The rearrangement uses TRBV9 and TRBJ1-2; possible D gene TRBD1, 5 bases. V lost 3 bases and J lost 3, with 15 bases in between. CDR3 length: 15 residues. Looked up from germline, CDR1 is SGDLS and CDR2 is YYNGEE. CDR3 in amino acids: CASSGGAGEDYGYTF. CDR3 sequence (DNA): TGTGCCAGCAGCGGTGGGGCGGGTGAGGACTATGGCTACACCTTC.

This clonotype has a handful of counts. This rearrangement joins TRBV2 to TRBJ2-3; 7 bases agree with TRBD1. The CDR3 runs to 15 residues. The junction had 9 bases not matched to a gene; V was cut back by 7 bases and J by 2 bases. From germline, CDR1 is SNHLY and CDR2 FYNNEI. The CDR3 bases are TGTGCCAGCACCGTGACAGGGTCTTTCACAGATACGCAGTATTTT. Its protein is CASTVTGSFTDTQYF.

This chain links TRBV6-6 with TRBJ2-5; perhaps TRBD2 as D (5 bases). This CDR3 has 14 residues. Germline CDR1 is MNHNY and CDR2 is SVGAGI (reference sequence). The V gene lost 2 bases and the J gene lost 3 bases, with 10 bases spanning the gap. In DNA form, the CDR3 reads TGTGCCAGCAGTTACATCGTGGGAGAAGAGACCCAGTACTTC. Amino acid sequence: CASSYIVGEETQYF.

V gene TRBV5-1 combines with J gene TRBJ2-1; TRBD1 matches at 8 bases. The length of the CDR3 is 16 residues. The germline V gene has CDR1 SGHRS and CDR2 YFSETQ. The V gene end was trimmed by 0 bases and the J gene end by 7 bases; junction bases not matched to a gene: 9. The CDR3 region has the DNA TGCGCCAGCAGCTTGGTATTGGGACAGGTAGTTAATGAGCAGTTCTTC. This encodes CASSLVLGQVVNEQFF. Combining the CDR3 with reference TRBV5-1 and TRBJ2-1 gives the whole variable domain KAGVTQTPRYLIKTRGQQVTLSCSPISGHRSVSWYQQTPGQGLQFLFEYFSETQRNKGNFPGRFSGRQFSNSRSEMNVSTLELGDSALYLCASSLVLGQVVNEQFFGPGTRLTVL.

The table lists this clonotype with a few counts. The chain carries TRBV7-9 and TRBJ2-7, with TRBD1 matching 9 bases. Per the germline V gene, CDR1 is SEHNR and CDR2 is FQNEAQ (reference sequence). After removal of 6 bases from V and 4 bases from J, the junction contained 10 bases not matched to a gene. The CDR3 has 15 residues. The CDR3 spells CASSSPGQGRYEQYF. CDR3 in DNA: TGTGCCAGCAGTTCGCCGGGACAGGGCAGGTACGAGCAGTACTTC.

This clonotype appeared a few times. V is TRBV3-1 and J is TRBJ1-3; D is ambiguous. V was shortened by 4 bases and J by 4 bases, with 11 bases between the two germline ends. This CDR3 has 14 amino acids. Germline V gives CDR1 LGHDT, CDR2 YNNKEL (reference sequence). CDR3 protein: CASSRRAEGNTIYF. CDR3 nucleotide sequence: TGTGCCAGCAGCCGGCGCGCAGAGGGAAACACCATATATTTT.

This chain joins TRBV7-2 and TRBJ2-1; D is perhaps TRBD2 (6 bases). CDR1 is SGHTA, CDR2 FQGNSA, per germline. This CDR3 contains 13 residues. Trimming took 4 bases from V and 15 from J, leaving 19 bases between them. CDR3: CASSSGFLAPGFF. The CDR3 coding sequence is TGTGCCAGCAGCTCCGGATTTCTAGCGCCGGGGTTCTTC.

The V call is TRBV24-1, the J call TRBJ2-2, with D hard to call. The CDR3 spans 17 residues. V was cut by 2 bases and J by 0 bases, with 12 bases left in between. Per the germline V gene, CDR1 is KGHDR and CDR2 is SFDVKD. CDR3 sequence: CATSDWASPANTGELFF. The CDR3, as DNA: TGTGCCACCAGTGATTGGGCCTCCCCCGCGAACACCGGGGAGCTGTTTTTT.

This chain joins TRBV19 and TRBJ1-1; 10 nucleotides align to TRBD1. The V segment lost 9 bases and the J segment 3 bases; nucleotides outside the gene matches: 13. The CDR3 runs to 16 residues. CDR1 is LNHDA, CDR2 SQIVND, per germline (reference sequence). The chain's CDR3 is CASLRQGAGVDTEAFF. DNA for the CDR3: TGTGCCAGCCTCCGACAGGGGGCAGGGGTGGACACTGAAGCTTTCTTT.

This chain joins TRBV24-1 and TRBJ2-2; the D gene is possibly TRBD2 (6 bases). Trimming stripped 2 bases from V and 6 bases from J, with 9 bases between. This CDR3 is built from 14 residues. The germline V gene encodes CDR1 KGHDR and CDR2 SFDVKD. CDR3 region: CATSDYWGAGELFF. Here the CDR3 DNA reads TGTGCCACCAGTGATTATTGGGGGGCCGGGGAGCTGTTTTTT.